Shown below are 24 T cell receptor beta chains from a single sample sequenced in a study of shared clonotypes between healthy human individuals. Here immunoSEQ multiplex PCR was the method, and the copy in TCRdb shows in-frame clones only, minus some. The sample shows over a million clones, 98% to 99% of them seen only once. Sequencing used naive CD4+ T cells sorted from blood. Regarding subset: CD45RA+ positively selected. The receptors come from a man in his thirties or forties in good health.

This chain connects TRBV7-8 to TRBJ2-2; no firm D call. This CDR3 has 17 residues. Germline CDR1 is SGHVS and CDR2 is FQNEAQ. The V end lost 1 base, the J end lost 1 base, and 13 bases lay between the germline ends. CDR3 bases: TGTGCCAGCAGCTTAGGCCAGGCCTCTTTGAACACCGGGGAGCTGTTTTTT. This gives the protein CASSLGQASLNTGELFF.

V is TRBV28 and J is TRBJ2-3; weak D call: TRBD2 (5 bases). Germline lookup yields CDR1 MDHEN and CDR2 SYDVKM. The CDR3 runs 13 residues. The CDR3 loop is CAHRPVRADTQYF. The CDR3 DNA reads as TGTGCTCATAGACCGGTGAGGGCAGATACGCAGTATTTT.

The chain carries TRBV6-6 and TRBJ1-5; maybe TRBD1 (5 bases). This CDR3 is built from 15 residues. Germline CDR1 and CDR2: MNHNY and SVGAGI (reference sequence). Trimming pared 6 bases from V and 0 bases from J, leaving 12 bases between. CDR3 residues: CASSSGTYSNQPQHF. CDR3 in DNA: TGTGCCAGCAGCTCAGGGACGTATAGCAATCAGCCCCAGCATTTT.

A single count supports this clone. V usage is TRBV20-1 and J usage is TRBJ2-1, with a weak D call TRBD1 (5 bases). Germline V lookup: CDR1 DFQATT, CDR2 SNEGSKA (reference sequence). This CDR3 comprises 10 residues. Trimming pared 5 bases from V and 10 bases from J, leaving 9 bases between. The CDR3 reads CSARRQEQFF. The CDR3 bases are TGCAGTGCTCGACGACAGGAGCAGTTCTTC.

The chain is built from TRBV5-1 and TRBJ2-6, with a weak D call TRBD1 (5 bases). The length of the CDR3 is 16 residues. The germline CDR1 and CDR2 sequences are SGHRS and YFSETQ. V was pared by 4 bases and J by 2 bases, with 13 bases between. DNA for the CDR3: TGCGCCAGCAGCCTGACAGTTCTCACTGGGGCCAACGTCCTGACTTTC. Translation: CASSLTVLTGANVLTF.

The chain carries TRBV5-4 and TRBJ2-3, with 8 positions matching TRBD1. The CDR3 has 16 residues. Germline trimming cut 1 base from V and 4 bases from J; bases unmatched to any gene: 8. The germline gives CDR1 SGHNT, CDR2 YYREEE (reference sequence). The CDR3 sequence is CASSLLGTGRSDTQYF. The CDR3, as DNA: TGTGCCAGCAGCTTGCTGGGGACAGGACGATCAGATACGCAGTATTTT.

This chain joins TRBV4-3 and TRBJ1-1; 7 nucleotides align to TRBD1. The V segment lost 1 base and the J segment 5 bases; nucleotides outside the gene matches: 13. The CDR3 runs 17 residues. Germline V lookup: CDR1 LGHNA, CDR2 YSLEER. The CDR3, as DNA: TGCGCCAGCAGCCAAGGGGGAGATGCGAGGGGGCGGACTGAAGCTTTCTTT. Translated: CASSQGGDARGRTEAFF.

This clone was recorded once. The gene calls are TRBV15 and TRBJ2-6; D is unresolved. There are 16 residues in the CDR3. Trimming shortened V by 0 bases and J by 1 base, and 7 bases separated the two germline ends. Germline V gives CDR1 LNHNV, CDR2 YYDKDF (reference sequence). The CDR3 DNA is TGTGCCACCAGCAGAGATTGGGCATCTGGGGCCAACGTCCTGACTTTC. The encoded protein is CATSRDWASGANVLTF.

The genes are TRBV10-1 and TRBJ2-3; 7 bases map to TRBD2. Germline V CDR1 and CDR2: WNHNN, SYGVQD (reference sequence). Trimming at V came to 5 bases and at J to 1 base, leaving 9 bases not matched to a gene. There are 16 residues in the CDR3. CDR3 region: CASSRTTGRGTDTQYF. In DNA, the CDR3 is TGCGCCAGCAGTAGGACCACGGGGAGGGGCACAGATACGCAGTATTTT.

V and J are TRBV7-3 and TRBJ1-2; D call uncertain. The CDR3 is 14 residues long. V was cut by 5 bases and J by 2 bases, with 12 bases left in between. Germline loops: CDR1 SGHTA, CDR2 FQGTGA. The DNA for the CDR3 is TGTGCCAGCAGCCCAACGTCCGAAAACTATGGCTACACCTTC. This translates into CASSPTSENYGYTF.

The rearrangement links TRBV7-3 to TRBJ2-3, with a tentative D call TRBD2 (6 bases). Germline V gives CDR1 SGHTA, CDR2 FQGTGA. This CDR3 is built from 15 residues. V was clipped by 1 base and J by 2 bases, with 10 bases between them. This CDR3 reads CASSLRAGPTDTQYF. Here the CDR3 DNA reads TGTGCCAGCAGCTTAAGGGCGGGACCCACAGATACGCAGTATTTT.

The J gene is TRBJ2-2, the V gene TRBV9; D possibly corresponds to TRBD1 (6 bases). The CDR3 is made up of 15 amino acids. CDR1 is SGDLS and CDR2 is YYNGEE in the germline V gene. V was pared by 3 bases and J by 4 bases, with 13 bases between. CDR3 residues: CASSAPIGGTGELFF. In DNA, the CDR3 is TGTGCCAGCAGCGCTCCCATAGGGGGCACCGGGGAGCTGTTTTTT. Combining the CDR3 with reference TRBV9 and TRBJ2-2 gives the whole variable domain DSGVTQTPKHLITATGQRVTLRCSPRSGDLSVYWYQQSLDQGLQFLIQYYNGEERAKGNILERFSAQQFPDLHSELNLSSLELGDSALYFCASSAPIGGTGELFFGEGSRLTVL.

This clone was detected only once. The chain is built from TRBV11-2 and TRBJ2-1; 12 nucleotides line up with TRBD2. CDR1 and CDR2 (germline): SGHAT, FQNNGV. J gave up 7 bases and V 5 bases, and 6 bases lay outside the gene matches. The CDR3 is 15 residues long. In DNA, the CDR3 is TGTGCCAGCAGCATACTACTAGCGGGAGGAAATGAGCAGTTCTTC. It codes for CASSILLAGGNEQFF.

This clone was detected once. The rearrangement joins TRBV4-2 to TRBJ2-3; 11 bases map to TRBD1. V was clipped by 4 bases and J by 2 bases; unmatched bases: 8. This CDR3 contains 17 residues. Germline CDR1 LGHNA, CDR2 YNFKEQ. The CDR3 bases are TGTGCCAGCAGCCCGACCGGGACAGGGGGTTTCACAGATACGCAGTATTTT. Translation gives CASSPTGTGGFTDTQYF.

This clone was picked up one time. The CDR3 region has the DNA TGTGCCAGCACCAACGCTGACAGGGCGTTGTACAATGAGCAGTTCTTC. Residues: CASTNADRALYNEQFF. This rearrangement joins TRBV28 to TRBJ2-1; TRBD1 matches at 7 bases. V shed 7 bases, J shed 4 bases, and the junction held 13 bases outside the gene matches. Looked up from germline, CDR1 is MDHEN and CDR2 is SYDVKM. This CDR3 comprises 16 residues.

To note about this clone: The junction and the germline gene differ at one end; a read error may be behind it. The gene calls are TRBV30 and TRBJ2-2; D perhaps matches TRBD1 (5 bases). This CDR3 is built from 11 residues. Germline V gene data show CDR1 as GTSNPN and CDR2 as SVGIG (reference sequence). The CDR3 protein is CAWSVEGDLFF. The CDR3 region has the DNA TGTGCCTGGAGTGTAGAAGGGGATCTGTTTTTT.

The chain uses TRBV5-1 and TRBJ1-2, with unresolved D. Trimming removed 4 bases from V and 5 bases from J, with 15 bases in between. Germline CDR1 is SGHRS and CDR2 is YFSETQ. This CDR3 is built from 14 residues. This CDR3 reads CASSPVGGEYGYTF. DNA of the CDR3: TGCGCCAGCAGCCCTGTCGGCGGGGAATATGGCTACACCTTC.

The V call is TRBV19, the J call TRBJ2-5; TRBD1 matches 7 bases. CDR1 and CDR2 from the germline V gene are LNHDA and SQIVND (reference sequence). The junction had 14 bases not matched to a gene; V was cut back by 9 bases and J by 4 bases. The CDR3 contains 15 residues. The CDR3 here is CASQRGQAWGETQYF. CDR3 in DNA: TGTGCCAGCCAGAGAGGACAGGCCTGGGGAGAGACCCAGTACTTC.

Concerning this clone: The sample carries other DNA sequences with the same CDR3. The chain carries TRBV20-1 and TRBJ2-7; no reliable D call. V lost 1 base to trimming and J lost 6 bases, with 4 bases between them. Looked up from germline, CDR1 is DFQATT and CDR2 is SNEGSKA (reference sequence). The CDR3 covers 10 residues. The CDR3 DNA reads TGCAGTGCTAGAGGAGGCGAGCAGTACTTC. It specifies CSARGGEQYF.

CDR3 amino acids: CASSRAATATNEKLFF. The CDR3 DNA sequence: TGTGCCAGTAGTAGGGCCGCTACCGCAACTAATGAAAAACTGTTTTTT. The rearrangement uses TRBV19 and TRBJ1-4; no clear D gene. The germline V gene has CDR1 LNHDA and CDR2 SQIVND (reference sequence). The CDR3 has 16 amino acids. V was trimmed by 4 bases and J by 0 bases, leaving 12 bases between them.

This rearrangement joins TRBV20-1 to TRBJ2-7; 7 nucleotides agree with TRBD2. The V gene end was trimmed by 5 bases and the J gene end by 5 bases; junction bases not matched to a gene: 3. CDR1 DFQATT and CDR2 SNEGSKA come from the germline V gene (reference sequence). The CDR3 sequence is 11 residues long. CDR3 region: CSALRGNEQYF. For the CDR3, the DNA is TGCAGTGCTCTGCGGGGGAACGAGCAGTACTTC.

V and J are TRBV11-2 and TRBJ2-2; D uncertain. From germline, CDR1 is SGHAT and CDR2 FQNNGV. The CDR3 consists of 13 residues. V shed 1 base and J shed 5 bases, with 5 bases lying between them. The CDR3, as DNA: TGTGCCAGCAGCTTAGGGATGACCGGGGAGCTGTTTTTT. Translating it yields CASSLGMTGELFF.

Only one count was recorded for this clone. The sample contains more than one DNA sequence encoding this CDR3. The genes are TRBV20-1 and TRBJ2-2; D is unresolved. Germline V lookup: CDR1 DFQATT, CDR2 SNEGSKA (reference sequence). Trimming took off 3 bases at V and 6 bases at J, with 5 bases between the two ends. The length of the CDR3 is 11 residues. Here the CDR3 DNA reads TGCAGTGCTAGCCTGCCCGGGGAGCTGTTTTTT. Protein sequence: CSASLPGELFF.

CDR3 residues: CASAWTGGYTF. For the CDR3, the DNA is TGTGCCAGCGCCTGGACAGGGGGCTACACCTTC. The chain uses TRBV2 and TRBJ1-2, with 8 bases matching TRBD1. The germline V gene has CDR1 SNHLY and CDR2 FYNNEI. The CDR3 runs to 11 residues. V dropped 8 bases and J dropped 8; count of bases not matched to a gene: 4.